A selection of T cell receptor beta chains follows, all from one sample in a study of follicular helper T cells after annual influenza vaccination. Assay used: immunoSEQ multiplex PCR; TCRdb lists only in-frame clones, some missing. The sample contains about 6,500 clones, approximately 78% of which appear only once. The source was CXCR5- memory CD4+ T cells sorted from blood, collected on the day of influenza vaccination. The receptors stem from an adult who received the influenza vaccine. Each CDR3 is given with its conserved first and last residue. The order of the fields is V gene, J gene, CDR3 protein.

TRBV6-1	TRBJ1-2	CASSERGHGYTF
TRBV20-1	TRBJ1-1	CSAPKTEAFF
TRBV27	TRBJ2-6	CASSPDEGYSGANVLTF
TRBV5-4	TRBJ1-1	CASSLAADMNTEAFF
TRBV5-1	TRBJ2-7	CASSSGQGFHEQYF
TRBV7-2	TRBJ2-5	CASSLRSKDRVMTQYF
TRBV7-7	TRBJ1-4	CASSLGQGEEKLFF
TRBV5-4	TRBJ2-7	CASSLRAGLGPYEQYF
TRBV7-3	TRBJ2-1	CASSLGNDYNEQFF
TRBV10-3	TRBJ2-7	CAISETGGTYEQYF
TRBV5-4	TRBJ1-2	CASSSGRGRWGYGYTF
TRBV18	TRBJ2-5	CASSPALAGTGETQYF
TRBV5-6	TRBJ2-7	CASSLFVFQGIHEQYF
TRBV29-1	TRBJ2-4	CSVGGAGNIQYF
TRBV6-5	TRBJ2-7	CASSYSHRASYEQYF
TRBV5-4	TRBJ2-3	CASSLGGGRGATDTQYF
TRBV6-5	TRBJ2-7	CASSYGSQGSYEQYF
TRBV4-1	TRBJ1-1	CASSQVGGRNTEAFF
TRBV6-1	TRBJ2-7	CASSPLPIYEQYF
TRBV4-3	TRBJ2-4	CASSQEQFSTDTPDKNIQYF
TRBV5-4	TRBJ1-2	CASSFRDRGNYGYTF
TRBV5-1	TRBJ1-2	CASRRDGSNYGYTF
TRBV6-6	TRBJ2-7	CASSRDGTYEQYF
TRBV27	TRBJ2-6	CASTKSPALFGANVLTF
TRBV7-9	TRBJ2-7	CASSLVGTGIEQYF
TRBV11-2	TRBJ1-2	CASSPVVGGAGYTF
TRBV27	TRBJ1-1	CASSPWGIMNTEAFF
TRBV5-5	TRBJ2-5	CASSLEGQQETQYF
TRBV23-1	TRBJ2-1	CASSQSTGPKPYNEQFF
TRBV21-1	TRBJ2-5	CASRAQETQYF
TRBV5-6	TRBJ1-2	CASSLNYDRGIYYGYTF
TRBV4-3	TRBJ1-5	CASSQEFSNQPQHF
TRBV7-2	TRBJ1-2	CASSRDTNYGYTF
TRBV7-9	TRBJ2-7	CASSEKQGGLALAYEQYF
TRBV5-1	TRBJ2-7	CASSRGGSYEQYF
TRBV11-2	TRBJ2-6	CASSFTRGGVISGANVLTF
TRBV18	TRBJ2-6	CASSPRRQGGISGANVLTF
TRBV7-9	TRBJ1-1	CASSLGLGAATEAFF
TRBV6-1	TRBJ1-2	CASSTHGTGVDGYTF
TRBV2	TRBJ2-2	CASSVRGTENTGELFF
TRBV19	TRBJ2-3	CASSMEDTQYF
TRBV7-2	TRBJ2-3	CASSLGQGPDTQYF
TRBV6-6	TRBJ2-1	CASSYGGAYNEQFF
TRBV9	TRBJ2-3	CASSVVQGGTDTQYF
TRBV5-1	TRBJ2-1	CASSLDSFQTNNEQFF
TRBV29-1	TRBJ2-3	CSVAADTQYF
TRBV5-1	TRBJ2-5	CASSPQFRQETQYF
TRBV19	TRBJ2-2	CASSIPLAGKMGELFF
TRBV6-5	TRBJ1-2	CASSYSRTSYGYTF
TRBV6-6	TRBJ1-5	CASSYAQIEPQHF
TRBV7-8	TRBJ2-1	CASNVGQGLGDEQFF